These 13 T cell receptor beta chains came from one sample sequenced in a study of CD8 T cells in ankylosing spondylitis. The study's findings and limits: Among TCR beta sequences, a motif of roughly 8 highly homologous variants appeared characteristic of ankylosing spondylitis blood.

These receptors' targets are unknown. Using its own MiXCR run on the 5' RACE reads, TCRdb lists one record per CDR3 protein. The profile shows about 510,000 distinct CDR3 sequences, about 5.2% of them singletons. The source material was blood, either unsorted or a sorted T cell fraction (not recorded which). The receptors originated from a male donor with ankylosing spondylitis.

In this sample, this clonotype turned up many times. CDR3: CASSFVRRGKYNEQFF. As DNA, the CDR3 is TGTGCCAGCAGCTTCGTTAGGCGGGGCAAATACAATGAGCAGTTCTTC. This chain connects TRBV7-6 to TRBJ2-1, with D tentatively TRBD2 (6 bases). V lost 3 bases and J 4 bases, leaving 16 bases between the germline ends. The germline gives CDR1 SGHVS, CDR2 FNYEAQ. The CDR3 covers 16 residues.

In nucleotides, the CDR3 is TGTGCCAGCAGCTCGCCTAGGGAGGGTCGAGATAGGTCCTACAATGAGCAGTTCTTC. Translated: CASSSPREGRDRSYNEQFF. This chain links TRBV11-2 with TRBJ2-1, with TRBD2 matching 7 bases. The CDR3 totals 19 residues. With V trimmed by 4 bases and J by 1 base, 16 bases remained unmatched. Germline V gives CDR1 SGHAT, CDR2 FQNNGV.

This clonotype was observed at least ten times. The chain couples TRBV7-9 to TRBJ1-1; D is undetermined. Between the trimmed V and J ends, which lost 5 bases and 10 bases, there was a span of 17 bases. The germline V gene encodes CDR1 SEHNR and CDR2 FQNEAQ (reference sequence). The CDR3 spans 13 residues. CDR3 nucleotide sequence: TGTGCCAGCAGCCCAATGTGGGGTGTTGGAGCTTTCTTT. Amino acids: CASSPMWGVGAFF.

The chain couples TRBV13 to TRBJ2-3, with D maybe TRBD2 (6 bases). From germline, CDR1 is PRHDT and CDR2 FYEKMQ (reference sequence). This CDR3 region has 17 residues. Trimming cost V 5 bases and J 4 bases, with 22 bases left between them. This chain's CDR3 is CASSTGLALSAPDTQYF. The DNA for the CDR3 is TGTGCCAGCAGCACTGGGCTAGCGCTATCGGCCCCAGATACGCAGTATTTT.

This clonotype turned up a few times. V and J are TRBV6-2 or TRBV6-3 and TRBJ1-5, with 8 bases aligning to TRBD1. The CDR3 extends over 17 amino acids. V gave up 7 bases and J gave up 0 bases; unmatched junction bases: 11. CDR1 is MNHEY, CDR2 SVGEGT, per germline. The CDR3 loop reads CASTGQGSFYSNQPQHF. The CDR3 DNA is TGTGCCAGCACTGGACAGGGATCCTTTTATAGCAATCAGCCCCAGCATTTT.

The chain joins TRBV7-9 to TRBJ2-7; TRBD1 aligns across 9 bases. The CDR3 covers 15 residues. Germline V lookup: CDR1 SEHNR, CDR2 FQNEAQ (reference sequence). V shed 5 bases, J shed 5 bases, and the junction held 10 bases outside the gene matches. The chain's CDR3 is CASSKPGTGFNEQYF. The CDR3, as DNA: TGTGCCAGCAGCAAACCCGGGACAGGGTTCAACGAGCAGTACTTC.

This clonotype was observed at least ten times. This chain connects TRBV20-1 to TRBJ1-2; D uncertain. Per the germline V gene, CDR1 is DFQATT and CDR2 is SNEGSKA (reference sequence). The CDR3 contains 12 residues. V gave up 3 bases and J gave up 4 bases, with 9 bases separating them. Here the CDR3 DNA reads TGCAGTGCTAGTTCCCGCAGCTATGGCTACACCTTC. It is translated as CSASSRSYGYTF.

This clonotype was found many times. The V and J genes are TRBV13 and TRBJ2-3; TRBD1 aligns across 7 bases. The CDR3 covers 14 residues. Trimming removed 5 bases from V and 0 bases from J; junction bases left unmatched: 2. Germline CDR1 PRHDT, CDR2 FYEKMQ (reference sequence). The CDR3 region has the DNA TGTGCCAGCAGCAACAGGGGCAGCACAGATACGCAGTATTTT. Translated: CASSNRGSTDTQYF.

This clonotype was counted many times. V and J are TRBV28 and TRBJ1-1; possible D gene TRBD1, 5 bases. Germline lookup yields CDR1 MDHEN and CDR2 SYDVKM. This CDR3 contains 14 residues. V lost 3 bases, J lost 3 bases, and 11 bases lay in between. In DNA form, the CDR3 reads TGTGCCAGCAGTTTTCGACAGTTATACACTGAAGCTTTCTTT. The encoded protein is CASSFRQLYTEAFF.

In its sample, this clonotype was seen many times. The V and J genes are TRBV5-1 and TRBJ2-5; tentative D call: TRBD1 (6 bases). Trimming pared 2 bases from V and 5 bases from J, leaving 13 bases between. In germline, CDR1 is SGHRS, CDR2 YFSETQ. The CDR3 totals 14 residues. The CDR3, as DNA: TGCGCCAGCAGCTTACAGGGTGTTAGGGAGACCCAGTACTTC. Amino acid sequence: CASSLQGVRETQYF. The entire variable domain, with the rest obtained from reference TRBV5-1 and TRBJ2-5, is as follows: KAGVTQTPRYLIKTRGQQVTLSCSPISGHRSVSWYQQTPGQGLQFLFEYFSETQRNKGNFPGRFSGRQFSNSRSEMNVSTLELGDSALYLCASSLQGVRETQYFGPGTRLLVL.

This clonotype was picked up many times. DNA for the CDR3: TGTGCCAGCAGCTTTCGGGGCGACAATGAGCAGTTCTTC. Protein product: CASSFRGDNEQFF. This chain links TRBV7-9 with TRBJ2-1, with D perhaps TRBD1 or TRBD2 (5 bases each). There are 13 residues in the CDR3. The ends were cut back, 3 bases at V and 5 bases at J, with 8 bases in the middle. Per the germline V gene, CDR1 is SEHNR and CDR2 is FQNEAQ (reference sequence).

This clonotype was found many times. In DNA form, the CDR3 reads TGTGCCAGCAGTTACGGTGATAGTACCTCCTACAATGAGCAGTTCTTC. It specifies CASSYGDSTSYNEQFF. The gene calls are TRBV6-5 and TRBJ2-1; no firm D call. V dropped 2 bases and J dropped 0 bases, with 11 bases sitting between them. The CDR3 loop spans 16 amino acids. From germline, CDR1 is MNHEY and CDR2 SVGAGI.

Ten or more counts support this clonotype. The CDR3 reads CASSFQQPQTSTDTQYF. The CDR3, as DNA: TGTGCCAGCAGTTTCCAACAGCCACAAACCAGCACAGATACGCAGTATTTT. The chain has TRBV27 and TRBJ2-3; no firm D call. Germline CDR1 reads MNHEY; CDR2 reads SMNVEV (reference sequence). CDR3 length: 17 amino acids. Trimming shortened V by 3 bases and J by 0 bases, and 16 bases separated the two germline ends.